This is a list of T cell receptor beta chains from one sample in a study of cytomegalovirus exposure and HLA in healthy donors. The data were produced by immunoSEQ multiplex PCR, yet TCRdb's version contains in-frame clones alone and is incomplete. The sample has about 220,000 clones; about 90% are singletons. The sequenced material came from PBMCs. The origin of the receptors is a woman aged 18-35 years in good health and CMV-seronegative. Each CDR3 is given with its conserved first and last residue. The D gene is left open where the match is weak. Clone size appears in some rows only: once, few, many, or a class for an expanded clone.

v_gene	d_gene	j_gene	abundance	CDR3aa	CDR3nt
TRBV5-4	.	TRBJ2-7	.	CASSEGVHYEQYF	TGTGCCAGCAGTGAGGGGGTGCACTACGAGCAGTACTTC
TRBV27	.	TRBJ1-4	.	CASSFYGQTPSNEKLFF	TGTGCCAGCAGTTTTTACGGACAAACGCCTAGTAATGAAAAACTGTTTTTT
TRBV10-1	.	TRBJ2-1	once	CASSGDLAASYNEQFF	TGCGCCAGCAGTGGGGACTTAGCGGCAAGTTACAATGAGCAGTTCTTC
TRBV5-1	.	TRBJ2-1	.	CASSSRARLVWYNEQFF	TGCGCCAGCAGCTCGCGGGCGAGGCTGGTGTGGTACAATGAGCAGTTCTTC
TRBV5-6	TRBD2	TRBJ2-5	.	CASSLGFPAGVGETQYF	TGTGCCAGCAGCTTGGGTTTTCCGGCGGGAGTAGGGGAGACCCAGTACTTC
TRBV5-6	.	TRBJ1-1	once	CASSLLRVWAEAFF	TGTGCCAGCAGCCTATTGCGGGTGTGGGCTGAAGCTTTCTTT
TRBV12-5	.	TRBJ2-2	few	CASGLNTGELFF	TGTGCTAGTGGCTTGAACACCGGGGAGCTGTTTTTT
TRBV6-1	.	TRBJ2-7	.	CASNTDSNYEQYF	TGTGCCAGCAATACCGACAGCAACTACGAGCAGTACTTC
TRBV6-1	TRBD1	TRBJ1-5	.	CASSRTGGGNQPQHF	TGTGCCAGCAGTAGGACAGGGGGCGGCAATCAGCCCCAGCATTTT
TRBV6-1	.	TRBJ2-2	.	CASSELASTGELFF	TGTGCCAGCAGTGAACTAGCGAGCACCGGGGAGCTGTTTTTT
TRBV19	.	TRBJ1-5	.	CASKLFQGNQPQHF	TGTGCCAGTAAACTTTTTCAGGGCAATCAGCCCCAGCATTTT
TRBV10-2	.	TRBJ2-1	.	CASREGSGSYNEQFF	TGCGCCAGCAGGGAGGGTAGTGGTTCCTACAATGAGCAGTTCTTC
TRBV19	.	TRBJ1-3	.	CASSDVRTVSGNTIYF	TGTGCCAGTAGTGATGTCCGGACAGTCTCTGGAAACACCATATATTTT
TRBV10-3	TRBD1	TRBJ2-7	.	CATQGVFEQYF	TGTGCCACCCAGGGGGTTTTCGAGCAGTACTTC
TRBV6-1	.	TRBJ1-3	few	CASSEGGLSSGNTIYF	TGTGCCAGCAGTGAAGGGGGCCTGAGCTCTGGAAACACCATATATTTT
TRBV28	TRBD2	TRBJ2-7	.	CASSASGGVYEQYF	TGTGCCAGCAGTGCGTCCGGGGGGGTTTACGAGCAGTACTTC
TRBV12-5	.	TRBJ2-1	.	CASGSAGGLYNEQFF	TGTGCTAGTGGCTCTGCAGGAGGGCTCTACAATGAGCAGTTCTTC
TRBV18	TRBD2	TRBJ2-7	.	CASSPASGDPYEQYF	TGTGCCAGCTCACCCGCTAGCGGGGACCCCTACGAGCAGTACTTC
TRBV30	.	TRBJ1-1	.	CAWSVRVPEAFF	TGTGCCTGGAGTGTACGAGTGCCTGAAGCTTTCTTT
TRBV6-1	.	TRBJ1-2	.	CASSEVGYGYTF	TGTGCCAGCAGTGAAGTCGGCTATGGCTACACCTTC
TRBV6-1	.	TRBJ1-1	.	CASSEHRDDYSEAFF	TGTGCCAGCAGTGAACACAGGGACGACTACTCTGAAGCTTTCTTT
TRBV6-5	.	TRBJ2-1	.	CASSHDNEQFF	TGTGCCAGCAGTCATGACAATGAGCAGTTCTTC
TRBV4-2	TRBD2	TRBJ2-7	.	CASSQDLAGVSYEQYF	TGTGCCAGCAGCCAAGATCTAGCGGGAGTATCCTACGAGCAGTACTTC
TRBV29-1	TRBD1	TRBJ1-2	.	CSVEDLRTGDGYTF	TGCAGCGTTGAAGATTTAAGAACAGGGGATGGCTACACCTTC
TRBV5-4	TRBD2	TRBJ2-2	.	CASSLGLAGNTGELFF	TGTGCCAGCAGCTTGGGACTAGCCGGGAACACCGGGGAGCTGTTTTTT
TRBV14	TRBD2	TRBJ2-1	once	CASSVLGGGPDEQFF	TGTGCCAGCAGCGTACTGGGCGGGGGGCCTGATGAGCAGTTCTTC
TRBV5-4	.	TRBJ2-3	once	CASSRAFEGTDTQYF	TGTGCCAGCAGCCGGGCCTTTGAGGGAACAGATACGCAGTATTTT
TRBV5-1	TRBD2	TRBJ2-7	.	CASSPGLAGVAYEQYF	TGCGCCAGCAGCCCGGGACTAGCGGGAGTCGCCTACGAGCAGTACTTC
TRBV18	TRBD1	TRBJ2-1	.	CASSPRGQGGYNEQFF	TGTGCCAGCTCACCGAGGGGACAGGGGGGCTACAATGAGCAGTTCTTC
TRBV5-1	TRBD2	TRBJ2-1	.	CASSFSLAGWNYNEQFF	TGCGCCAGCAGCTTTTCACTAGCGGGATGGAACTACAATGAGCAGTTCTTC
TRBV13	.	TRBJ2-7	.	CASSFRLRTEAYEQYF	TGTGCCAGCAGCTTTCGATTGCGGACAGAAGCCTACGAGCAGTACTTC
TRBV27	.	TRBJ1-6	.	CASGTMEGAGPLHF	TGTGCCAGCGGAACCATGGAAGGGGCCGGACCCCTCCACTTT
TRBV19	.	TRBJ1-1	once	CASPGRTNTEAFF	TGTGCCAGTCCCGGGAGAACGAACACTGAAGCTTTCTTT
TRBV13	TRBD1	TRBJ1-4	.	CASSQRQGQTATNEKLFF	TGTGCCAGCAGCCAGCGCCAGGGACAGACCGCAACTAATGAAAAACTGTTTTTT
TRBV30	.	TRBJ1-3	.	CAWTYPSSGNTIYF	TGTGCCTGGACTTATCCCTCCTCTGGAAACACCATATATTTT
TRBV28	.	TRBJ2-5	.	CASSFEEYQETQYF	TGTGCCAGCAGTTTCGAGGAGTACCAAGAGACCCAGTACTTC
TRBV29-1	.	TRBJ1-1	.	CSVEVPPTNTEAFF	TGCAGCGTTGAAGTCCCCCCTACCAACACTGAAGCTTTCTTT
TRBV10-3	.	TRBJ1-3	.	CAISGGSGENTIYF	TGTGCCATCAGTGGAGGGTCCGGGGAAAACACCATATATTTT
TRBV6-1	.	TRBJ2-7	once	CASSASTYEQYF	TGTGCCAGCAGTGCTTCTACCTACGAGCAGTACTTC